Listed below are T cell receptor beta chains from one sample, sequenced in a study of human T cells and chemical hapten exposure. TCRdb reanalysed the RACE reads using MiXCR and keeps one entry per CDR3 protein. The sample has approximately 60,000 distinct CDR3 sequences, about 11% seen once. Specimen: whole blood, collected in connection with sensitization to the hapten diphenylcyclopropenone (DPC). The receptors were sampled from a woman between 35 and 50 years old with alopecia areata. Some clones in this sample may be carry-over from other donors' samples. The CDR3 runs from the conserved cysteine through the conserved F or W. The order of the fields is D gene, J gene, V gene, clone size, CDR3 protein, CDR3 DNA. A D gene is named only where the DNA matches it firmly. Clone size appears in some rows only: once, few, many, or a class for an expanded clone.

TRBD2 | TRBJ2-5 | TRBV14 | few | CASSQVLAGAETQYF | TGTGCCAGCAGCCAAGTACTAGCGGGAGCTGAGACCCAGTACTTC
- | TRBJ1-3 | TRBV29-1 | - | CSVRQVFSGNTIYF | TGCAGCGTCCGTCAGGTGTTCTCTGGAAACACCATATATTTT
TRBD2 | TRBJ2-1 | TRBV2 | few | CASGSTASGAGEQFF | TGTGCCAGCGGTTCTACGGCTAGCGGGGCGGGTGAGCAGTTCTTC
- | TRBJ2-7 | TRBV12-3/TRBV12-4 | many | CASSPPTNSYEQYF | TGTGCCAGCAGTCCCCCGACTAACTCCTACGAGCAGTACTTC
TRBD2 | TRBJ2-5 | TRBV20-1 | many | CSASPQRLAGQETQYF | TGCAGTGCTAGTCCTCAAAGACTAGCGGGCCAAGAGACCCAGTACTTC
TRBD1 | TRBJ2-7 | TRBV12-5 | many | CASGLGTGTGDEQYF | TGTGCTAGTGGTTTGGGAACCGGGACAGGGGACGAGCAGTACTTC
- | TRBJ2-7 | TRBV7-3 | few | CASSSTGFSYEQYF | TGTGCCAGCAGCTCGACAGGTTTTTCCTACGAGCAGTACTTC
- | TRBJ2-7 | TRBV19 | - | CASSPGLFGNEQYF | TGTGCCAGTAGTCCCGGCTTATTTGGAAACGAGCAGTACTTC
- | TRBJ2-1 | TRBV28 | - | CASSPQTGASYNEQFF | TGTGCCAGCAGCCCCCAAACGGGAGCTTCCTACAATGAGCAGTTCTTC
- | TRBJ1-5 | TRBV7-2 | many | CASSLDGGGDQPQHF | TGTGCCAGCAGCTTAGACGGAGGGGGAGATCAGCCCCAGCATTTT
TRBD2 | TRBJ2-1 | TRBV28 | - | CASSPRLARGVF | TGTGCCAGCAGTCCGAGACTAGCTCGGGGAGTCTTC
- | TRBJ2-1 | TRBV7-2 | - | CASSSPNIYNEQFF | TGTGCCAGCAGCTCCCCGAATATCTACAATGAGCAGTTCTTC
- | TRBJ1-1 | TRBV21-1 | - | CASSKVMFQGNTEAFF | TGTGCCAGCAGCAAGGTAATGTTCCAGGGGAACACTGAAGCTTTCTTT
- | TRBJ2-2 | TRBV19 | many | CASRNGLPGTGELFF | TGTGCCAGTAGAAACGGACTCCCGGGCACCGGGGAGCTGTTTTTT
- | TRBJ2-2 | TRBV29-1 | many | CSVGPGPTGELFF | TGCAGCGTTGGTCCCGGACCGACAGGGGAGCTGTTTTTT
- | TRBJ2-6 | TRBV7-8 | many | CASSLVARAGANVLTF | TGTGCCAGCAGCTTAGTTGCCAGGGCTGGGGCCAACGTCCTGACTTTC
TRBD2 | TRBJ2-1 | TRBV5-4 | once | CASSWLAAEQFF | TGTGCCAGCAGCTGGCTAGCGGCCGAGCAGTTCTTC
- | TRBJ2-2 | TRBV7-6 | - | CASRVTENTGELFF | TGTGCCAGCAGAGTGACAGAGAACACCGGGGAGCTGTTTTTT
TRBD1 | TRBJ2-1 | TRBV29-1 | many | CSVLGQGMRNEQFF | TGCAGCGTCCTGGGACAGGGTATGCGCAATGAGCAGTTCTTC
TRBD1 | TRBJ1-4 | TRBV9 | medium-sized | CASSLHGQGTNEKLFF | TGTGCCAGCAGCCTCCACGGACAGGGAACTAATGAAAAACTGTTTTTT
TRBD1 | TRBJ2-3 | TRBV7-9 | few | CASSGPGQGGDRTDTQYF | TGTGCCAGCAGCGGACCGGGACAGGGAGGCGACCGGACAGATACGCAGTATTTT
- | TRBJ2-5 | TRBV6-1 | few | CASTRDPAPNKETQYF | TGTGCCAGCACCCGGGACCCCGCACCTAATAAGGAGACCCAGTACTTC
- | TRBJ1-2 | TRBV7-2 | many | CASSLRTYGYTF | TGTGCCAGCAGCTTAAGGACGTATGGCTACACCTTC
- | TRBJ2-3 | TRBV29-1 | - | CSVGTVDTQYF | TGCAGCGTGGGGACGGTAGATACGCAGTATTTT
- | TRBJ1-3 | TRBV12-3/TRBV12-4 | many | CASSTGFSGNTIYF | TGTGCCAGCAGCACCGGCTTCTCTGGAAACACCATATATTTT
- | TRBJ1-4 | TRBV5-4 | - | CASSQETGRYEKLFF | TGTGCCAGCAGCCAAGAAACAGGGCGGTACGAAAAACTGTTTTTT
- | TRBJ1-1 | TRBV20-1 | many | CSPRTGLGNTEAFF | TGCAGCCCTAGGACCGGGTTGGGGAACACTGAAGCTTTCTTT
- | TRBJ1-2 | TRBV25-1 | few | CASSELRVNYGYTF | TGTGCCAGCAGTGAACTGCGGGTTAACTATGGCTACACCTTC
- | TRBJ1-6 | TRBV3-1 | few | CASSQGVESPLHF | TGTGCCAGCAGCCAAGGGGTAGAGTCACCCCTCCACTTT
TRBD2 | TRBJ2-1 | TRBV30 | few | CAWRSGRAQVGQFF | TGTGCCTGGAGGAGCGGGAGGGCCCAGGTTGGGCAGTTCTTC
- | TRBJ2-3 | TRBV18 | many | CASSPRATDTQYF | TGTGCCAGCTCACCACGGGCCACAGATACGCAGTATTTT
- | TRBJ2-1 | TRBV28 | - | CASSLWRDEQFF | TGTGCCAGCAGTTTATGGAGGGATGAGCAGTTCTTC
- | TRBJ1-5 | TRBV25-1 | - | CASSESGAPNQPQHF | TGTGCCAGCAGTGAATCTGGCGCCCCCAATCAGCCCCAGCATTTT
TRBD2 | TRBJ2-7 | TRBV28 | few | CASRDGTSGRAYEQYF | TGTGCCAGCAGGGACGGGACTAGCGGGAGGGCCTACGAGCAGTACTTC
- | TRBJ1-1 | TRBV27 | few | CASSLSRQPNTEAFF | TGTGCCAGCAGTTTATCGAGGCAGCCGAACACTGAAGCTTTCTTT
- | TRBJ1-1 | TRBV25-1 | few | CASSEWGQNTEAFF | TGTGCCAGCAGTGAATGGGGACAGAACACTGAAGCTTTCTTT
- | TRBJ1-1 | TRBV3-1 | few | CASSQGRLRGITEAFF | TGTGCCAGCAGCCAAGGCCGCCTCAGGGGTATCACTGAAGCTTTCTTT
- | TRBJ1-5 | TRBV24-1 | - | CATSDPSDGQPQHF | TGTGCCACCAGTGATCCTAGCGACGGGCAGCCCCAGCATTTT
- | TRBJ1-1 | TRBV19 | many | CASSTRHQGTEAFF | TGTGCCAGTAGTACCCGACACCAGGGGACTGAAGCTTTCTTT
- | TRBJ2-2 | TRBV28 | many | CASSFGDWNTGELFF | TGTGCCAGCAGTTTTGGGGACTGGAACACCGGGGAGCTGTTTTTT
- | TRBJ1-3 | TRBV6-2/TRBV6-3 | few | CASYRDPGNTIYF | TGTGCCAGCTACAGGGATCCCGGAAACACCATATATTTT
- | TRBJ1-5 | TRBV7-2 | few | CATAGGNSNQPQHF | TGTGCCACCGCGGGGGGTAATAGCAATCAGCCCCAGCATTTT
TRBD2 | TRBJ2-1 | TRBV20-1 | - | CSAVIAGDDLNEQFF | TGCAGTGCTGTCATAGCGGGAGATGATCTGAATGAGCAGTTCTTC
TRBD1 | TRBJ1-1 | TRBV29-1 | - | CSVATGASQAFF | TGCAGCGTTGCAACAGGGGCTTCCCAAGCTTTCTTT
TRBD1 | TRBJ2-7 | TRBV5-6 | - | CASSRPGQGPYEQYF | TGTGCCAGCAGCCGGCCGGGACAGGGCCCCTACGAGCAGTACTTC
- | TRBJ2-7 | TRBV9 | many | CASSVGTGLEEQYF | TGTGCCAGCAGCGTAGGGACCGGGTTAGAGGAGCAGTACTTC
- | TRBJ1-5 | TRBV5-5 | few | CASSPGPGNQPQHF | TGTGCCAGCAGCCCGGGCCCGGGCAATCAGCCCCAGCATTTT
TRBD1 | TRBJ1-5 | TRBV12-3/TRBV12-4 | many | CASRQDRARQPQHF | TGTGCCAGCAGACAAGACAGGGCTAGACAGCCCCAGCATTTT
TRBD2 | TRBJ2-5 | TRBV6-2/TRBV6-3 | many | CASSYPEAGAMFGETQYF | TGTGCCAGCAGTTACCCTGAAGCGGGAGCGATGTTCGGGGAGACCCAGTACTTC
- | TRBJ1-4 | TRBV10-2 | few | CASRKGSTNEKLFF | TGCGCCAGCAGGAAGGGTTCAACTAATGAAAAACTGTTTTTT
TRBD1 | TRBJ2-1 | TRBV14 | many | CASSQGHRGNEQFF | TGTGCCAGCAGCCAAGGCCACAGGGGCAATGAGCAGTTCTTC